Listed below are T cell receptor beta chains from one sample, sequenced in a study of T-cell reconstitution after alpha-beta-depleted transplantation in children. MiXCR, run by TCRdb on the PCR reads, gives a single entry per CDR3 protein. The sample yields hundreds of thousands of distinct CDR3 sequences, less than 9% seen once. The sequenced sample was PBMCs, mostly from graft donor cells, obtained 180 days after TCRalphabeta/CD19-depleted stem cell transplant. The receptors here all came from a male patient between 10 and 17 years old who had a stem cell transplant for acute lymphoblastic leukemia, so the T cells may come from the graft donor. Each CDR3 is given with its conserved first and last residue. A D gene is named only where the DNA matches it firmly. A clone size is listed for some rows: how often the clone was seen (once, few, many), or a class if it is expanded.

j_call: TRBJ1-2
d_call: -
clone_size: many
v_call: TRBV5-5
cdr3_aa: CASSSTSRPIYGYTF
cdr3_nt: TGTGCCAGCAGCTCCACGAGTCGCCCCATCTATGGCTACACCTTC

j_call: TRBJ2-6
d_call: TRBD1
clone_size: many
v_call: TRBV2
cdr3_aa: CASSQEGTGAGANVLTF
cdr3_nt: TGTGCCAGCAGTCAAGAGGGGACAGGGGCTGGGGCCAACGTCCTGACTTTC

j_call: TRBJ2-7
d_call: TRBD2
clone_size: many
v_call: TRBV4-2
cdr3_aa: CASSQGQGTSGSEQYF
cdr3_nt: TGTGCCAGCAGCCAAGGGCAAGGGACTAGCGGGAGCGAGCAGTACTTC

j_call: TRBJ2-5
d_call: TRBD2
clone_size: many
v_call: TRBV18
cdr3_aa: CASSPGTSGTQETQYF
cdr3_nt: TGTGCCAGCTCACCGGGGACTAGCGGGACCCAAGAGACCCAGTACTTC

j_call: TRBJ1-2
d_call: TRBD1
clone_size: -
v_call: TRBV19
cdr3_aa: CASSIQGARGYTF
cdr3_nt: TGTGCCAGTAGTATACAGGGGGCGCGTGGCTACACCTTC

j_call: TRBJ1-2
d_call: -
clone_size: many
v_call: TRBV4-1
cdr3_aa: CASSLSTGGGGYTF
cdr3_nt: TGCGCCAGCAGCCTGTCGACTGGGGGCGGGGGCTACACCTTC

j_call: TRBJ2-7
d_call: -
clone_size: many
v_call: TRBV13
cdr3_aa: CASSPRGGTYEQYF
cdr3_nt: TGTGCCAGCAGCCCGAGGGGGGGCACCTACGAGCAGTACTTC

j_call: TRBJ2-7
d_call: -
clone_size: many
v_call: TRBV5-4
cdr3_aa: CASSPGGTVYEQYF
cdr3_nt: TGTGCCAGCAGCCCCGGAGGGACAGTCTACGAGCAGTACTTC

j_call: TRBJ1-6
d_call: TRBD1
clone_size: many
v_call: TRBV28
cdr3_aa: CAIRTGGASSPLHF
cdr3_nt: TGTGCCATTCGGACAGGGGGCGCTTCTTCACCCCTCCACTTT

j_call: TRBJ1-2
d_call: TRBD1
clone_size: many
v_call: TRBV12-3/TRBV12-4
cdr3_aa: CASSGRGRGYGYTF
cdr3_nt: TGTGCCAGCAGTGGCAGGGGGCGGGGCTATGGCTACACCTTC

j_call: TRBJ1-3
d_call: -
clone_size: -
v_call: TRBV6-5
cdr3_aa: CASSYPQGTGNTIYF
cdr3_nt: TGTGCCAGCAGTTACCCGCAGGGGACTGGAAACACCATATATTTT

j_call: TRBJ1-2
d_call: TRBD1
clone_size: many
v_call: TRBV29-1
cdr3_aa: CSVVLGTVRNGYTF
cdr3_nt: TGCAGCGTTGTTCTAGGGACAGTGAGGAATGGCTACACCTTC

j_call: TRBJ2-4
d_call: -
clone_size: many
v_call: TRBV7-6
cdr3_aa: CASSLGPTGTKNIQYF
cdr3_nt: TGTGCCAGCAGCTTAGGGCCGACAGGAACCAAAAACATTCAGTACTTC

j_call: TRBJ2-7
d_call: -
clone_size: many
v_call: TRBV12-3/TRBV12-4
cdr3_aa: CASSVGAGYEQYF
cdr3_nt: TGTGCCAGCAGTGTGGGGGCGGGGTACGAGCAGTACTTC

j_call: TRBJ2-1
d_call: TRBD2
clone_size: -
v_call: TRBV7-1
cdr3_aa: CGSSSAGTSGRYNEQFF
cdr3_nt: TGTGGGAGCAGCTCAGCGGGGACTAGCGGGAGGTATAATGAGCAGTTCTTC

j_call: TRBJ2-3
d_call: TRBD2
clone_size: many
v_call: TRBV20-1
cdr3_aa: CSARDLERELRDTQYF
cdr3_nt: TGCAGTGCTAGAGATCTTGAGCGGGAGCTGAGAGATACGCAGTATTTT

j_call: TRBJ1-5
d_call: -
clone_size: many
v_call: TRBV6-5
cdr3_aa: CASSYSMEGSGQPQHF
cdr3_nt: TGTGCCAGCAGTTACTCGATGGAGGGGAGCGGGCAGCCCCAGCATTTT

j_call: TRBJ2-1
d_call: -
clone_size: many
v_call: TRBV7-8
cdr3_aa: CASSPNTAEQFF
cdr3_nt: TGTGCCAGCAGCCCTAACACGGCAGAGCAGTTCTTC

j_call: TRBJ1-5
d_call: TRBD1
clone_size: many
v_call: TRBV6-2/TRBV6-3
cdr3_aa: CASQPGQGPRGARPQHF
cdr3_nt: TGTGCCAGTCAACCGGGACAGGGGCCTCGAGGGGCTCGGCCCCAGCATTTT

j_call: TRBJ1-5
d_call: TRBD1
clone_size: -
v_call: TRBV11-2
cdr3_aa: CASSLGVTGGRGQPQHF
cdr3_nt: TGTGCCAGCAGCTTAGGGGTAACAGGGGGGAGAGGGCAGCCCCAGCATTTT

j_call: TRBJ2-2
d_call: -
clone_size: many
v_call: TRBV27
cdr3_aa: CASRKGPTGDLFF
cdr3_nt: TGTGCCAGCAGGAAGGGACCCACCGGGGATCTGTTTTTT

j_call: TRBJ1-6
d_call: -
clone_size: -
v_call: TRBV5-6
cdr3_aa: CASSPRGVNSPLHF
cdr3_nt: TGTGCCAGCAGCCCCCGGGGGGTTAATTCACCCCTCCACTTT

j_call: TRBJ2-7
d_call: -
clone_size: many
v_call: TRBV29-1
cdr3_aa: CSVGERLEQYF
cdr3_nt: TGCAGCGTCGGGGAACGTTTAGAGCAGTACTTC

j_call: TRBJ2-2
d_call: -
clone_size: many
v_call: TRBV9
cdr3_aa: CASSVWSGELFF
cdr3_nt: TGTGCCAGCAGCGTATGGTCCGGGGAGCTGTTTTTT

j_call: TRBJ2-7
d_call: -
clone_size: many
v_call: TRBV5-5
cdr3_aa: CASSSPGLPYEQYF
cdr3_nt: TGTGCCAGCAGCTCACCGGGACTGCCCTACGAGCAGTACTTC

j_call: TRBJ2-7
d_call: TRBD1
clone_size: many
v_call: TRBV6-2/TRBV6-3
cdr3_aa: CASRDLGQGAREQYF
cdr3_nt: TGTGCCAGCAGGGACCTTGGACAGGGGGCGCGGGAGCAGTACTTC

j_call: TRBJ1-1
d_call: -
clone_size: -
v_call: TRBV19
cdr3_aa: CASSTRGGMNTEAFF
cdr3_nt: TGTGCCAGTAGTACTAGGGGGGGGATGAACACTGAAGCTTTCTTT

j_call: TRBJ2-4
d_call: TRBD1
clone_size: -
v_call: TRBV11-1
cdr3_aa: CASSPNDRVNIQYF
cdr3_nt: TGTGCCAGCAGCCCTAACGACAGGGTAAACATTCAGTACTTC

j_call: TRBJ1-1
d_call: -
clone_size: many
v_call: TRBV20-1
cdr3_aa: CSARSSRGGNTEAFF
cdr3_nt: TGCAGTGCTAGATCCTCGAGGGGGGGCAACACTGAAGCTTTCTTT

j_call: TRBJ2-3
d_call: -
clone_size: many
v_call: TRBV27
cdr3_aa: CASSLTSPGADTQYF
cdr3_nt: TGTGCCAGCAGTCTCACTAGCCCTGGCGCAGATACGCAGTATTTT

j_call: TRBJ1-2
d_call: TRBD1
clone_size: many
v_call: TRBV7-7
cdr3_aa: CASSPVTGNYGYTF
cdr3_nt: TGTGCCAGCAGTCCAGTGACAGGGAACTATGGCTACACCTTC

j_call: TRBJ2-1
d_call: -
clone_size: many
v_call: TRBV10-3
cdr3_aa: CAISGGEGYNEQFF
cdr3_nt: TGTGCCATCAGTGGTGGGGAAGGTTACAATGAGCAGTTCTTC

j_call: TRBJ2-3
d_call: -
clone_size: many
v_call: TRBV27
cdr3_aa: CASSYARTVDTQYF
cdr3_nt: TGTGCCAGCAGTTACGCCCGGACTGTAGATACGCAGTATTTT

j_call: TRBJ2-1
d_call: TRBD2
clone_size: many
v_call: TRBV5-1
cdr3_aa: CASDAGTSAFNEQFF
cdr3_nt: TGCGCCAGCGACGCCGGGACTAGCGCCTTCAATGAGCAGTTCTTC

j_call: TRBJ1-2
d_call: -
clone_size: few
v_call: TRBV11-1
cdr3_aa: CASSFVGGYGYTF
cdr3_nt: TGTGCCAGCAGCTTCGTAGGGGGCTATGGCTACACCTTC

j_call: TRBJ2-7
d_call: -
clone_size: many
v_call: TRBV25-1
cdr3_aa: CASSAPGTSYEQYF
cdr3_nt: TGTGCCAGCAGTGCCCCCGGGACCTCCTACGAGCAGTACTTC

j_call: TRBJ2-5
d_call: -
clone_size: many
v_call: TRBV29-1
cdr3_aa: CSVGGAQETQYF
cdr3_nt: TGCAGCGTTGGCGGGGCCCAAGAGACCCAGTACTTC

j_call: TRBJ2-6
d_call: TRBD1
clone_size: many
v_call: TRBV11-2
cdr3_aa: CASSLGTGGSGANVLTF
cdr3_nt: TGTGCCAGCAGCTTAGGGACAGGGGGCTCTGGGGCCAACGTCCTGACTTTC

j_call: TRBJ2-6
d_call: TRBD1
clone_size: many
v_call: TRBV5-4
cdr3_aa: CASSMRDRGFSGANVLTF
cdr3_nt: TGTGCCAGCAGCATGCGCGACAGGGGTTTCTCTGGGGCCAACGTCCTGACTTTC

j_call: TRBJ2-7
d_call: -
clone_size: many
v_call: TRBV18
cdr3_aa: CASSPRQNYEQYF
cdr3_nt: TGTGCCAGCTCACCAAGGCAGAACTACGAGCAGTACTTC

j_call: TRBJ2-5
d_call: TRBD1
clone_size: many
v_call: TRBV7-9
cdr3_aa: CASSRQGGRETQYF
cdr3_nt: TGTGCCAGCAGCCGACAGGGGGGTAGGGAGACCCAGTACTTC

j_call: TRBJ2-7
d_call: -
clone_size: many
v_call: TRBV6-5
cdr3_aa: CASSYSFGPNSYEQYF
cdr3_nt: TGTGCCAGCAGTTACTCATTTGGGCCAAACTCCTACGAGCAGTACTTC

j_call: TRBJ2-7
d_call: -
clone_size: few
v_call: TRBV12-3/TRBV12-4
cdr3_aa: CASSLALGLLNF
cdr3_nt: TGTGCCAGCAGTTTAGCGCTGGGTCTACTCAACTTC

j_call: TRBJ2-4
d_call: -
clone_size: many
v_call: TRBV12-3/TRBV12-4
cdr3_aa: CASSFSSQGAKNIQYF
cdr3_nt: TGTGCCAGCAGTTTTTCAAGTCAGGGGGCCAAAAACATTCAGTACTTC

j_call: TRBJ2-5
d_call: -
clone_size: -
v_call: TRBV9
cdr3_aa: CASSVGQRPQETQYF
cdr3_nt: TGTGCCAGCAGCGTAGGACAGCGTCCCCAAGAGACCCAGTACTTC

j_call: TRBJ1-4
d_call: TRBD1
clone_size: many
v_call: TRBV7-6
cdr3_aa: CASSRYPTGANEKLFF
cdr3_nt: TGTGCCAGCAGCCGTTACCCGACAGGGGCTAATGAAAAACTGTTTTTT

j_call: TRBJ2-5
d_call: TRBD1
clone_size: many
v_call: TRBV7-8
cdr3_aa: CASSRKGAETQYF
cdr3_nt: TGTGCCAGCAGCCGAAAGGGGGCGGAGACCCAGTACTTC

j_call: TRBJ2-7
d_call: -
clone_size: many
v_call: TRBV29-1
cdr3_aa: CSVEAEPYEQYF
cdr3_nt: TGCAGCGTTGAAGCGGAACCCTACGAGCAGTACTTC